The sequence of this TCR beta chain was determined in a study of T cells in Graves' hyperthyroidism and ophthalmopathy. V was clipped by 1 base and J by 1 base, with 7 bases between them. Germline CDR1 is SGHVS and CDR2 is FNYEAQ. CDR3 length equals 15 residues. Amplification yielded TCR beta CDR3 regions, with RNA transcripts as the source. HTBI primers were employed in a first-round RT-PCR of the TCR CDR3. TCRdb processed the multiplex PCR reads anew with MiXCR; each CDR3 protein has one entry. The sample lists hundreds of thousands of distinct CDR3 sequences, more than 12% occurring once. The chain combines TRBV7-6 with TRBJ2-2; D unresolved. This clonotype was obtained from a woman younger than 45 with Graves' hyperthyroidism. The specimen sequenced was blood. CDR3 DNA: TGTGCCAGCAGCTTAGTTGATTTGAACACCGGGGAGCTGTTTTTT. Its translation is CASSLVDLNTGELFF. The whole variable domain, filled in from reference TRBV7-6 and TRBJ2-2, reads GAGVSQSPRYKVTKRGQDVALRCDPISGHVSLYWYRQALGQGPEFLTYFNYEAQQDKSGLPNDRFSAERPEGSISTLTIQRTEQRDSAMYRCASSLVDLNTGELFFGEGSRLTVL.